The 14 T cell receptor beta chains listed next were all sequenced from one sample in a study of blood T cell repertoires in COVID-19. The method was immunoSEQ multiplex PCR; TCRdb's version includes in-frame clones alone and lacks a portion of them. The sample shows about 200,000 clones, 75% to 85% of them seen only once. Sample: PBMCs or T cells enriched from blood (not recorded which). These receptors were taken from a woman between 40 and 55 years old with acute COVID-19.

The chain combines TRBV5-6 with TRBJ1-2, with a tentative D call TRBD1 (6 bases). Trimming took 3 bases from V and 6 from J, leaving 12 bases between them. Germline V CDR1 and CDR2: SGHDT, YYEEEE. There are 13 residues in the CDR3. The CDR3: CASSSGQIDGYTF. CDR3 in DNA: TGTGCCAGCAGCTCTGGACAGATTGATGGCTACACCTTC.

The chain carries TRBV28 and TRBJ1-4; 7 bases are a match to TRBD1. Looked up from germline, CDR1 is MDHEN and CDR2 is SYDVKM. V shed 6 bases, J shed 7 bases, and the junction held 11 bases outside the gene matches. The CDR3 length is 15 residues. CDR3 sequence (DNA): TGTGCCAGCAGGGGAGGACAGGTCGTGGGTGAAAAACTGTTTTTT. As protein: CASRGGQVVGEKLFF.

Here the CDR3 reads CASSLSSRVNTGELFF. The CDR3, as DNA: TGTGCCAGCAGCTTATCCTCCAGGGTGAACACCGGGGAGCTGTTTTTT. The rearrangement uses TRBV7-6 and TRBJ2-2; TRBD1 is a possible D gene (5 bases). V lost 2 bases and J lost 1, with 11 bases in between. CDR3 length: 16 residues. The germline gives CDR1 SGHVS, CDR2 FNYEAQ.

This chain uses TRBV11-2 with TRBJ1-1; D gene uncertain. CDR3 size: 14 residues. Trimming removed 0 bases from V and 4 bases from J, with 9 bases in between. CDR1 is SGHAT, CDR2 FQNNGV, per germline. The DNA of the CDR3 is TGTGCCAGCAGCTTAGATCGGACTGGCACTGAAGCTTTCTTT. As protein: CASSLDRTGTEAFF.

V is TRBV7-9 and J is TRBJ1-3; D gene uncertain. V shed 5 bases and J shed 4 bases, with 9 bases lying between them. Germline V CDR1 and CDR2: SEHNR, FQNEAQ (reference sequence). The CDR3 is made up of 13 amino acids. CDR3: CASSPREGNTIYF. The CDR3 DNA follows: TGTGCCAGCAGCCCGCGAGAGGGAAACACCATATATTTT.

The rearrangement joins TRBV5-1 to TRBJ2-3; TRBD2 agrees at 11 bases. V shed 6 bases and J 6 bases; nucleotides not matched to a gene: 12. The germline CDR1 and CDR2 sequences are SGHRS and YFSETQ. The CDR3 loop spans 16 amino acids. The CDR3 sequence is CASTRGETSGSDTQYF. In DNA, the CDR3 is TGCGCCAGCACCAGGGGGGAAACTAGCGGGAGTGATACGCAGTATTTT. Drawing the rest from reference TRBV5-1 and TRBJ2-3, the complete variable domain is KAGVTQTPRYLIKTRGQQVTLSCSPISGHRSVSWYQQTPGQGLQFLFEYFSETQRNKGNFPGRFSGRQFSNSRSEMNVSTLELGDSALYLCASTRGETSGSDTQYFGPGTRLTVL.

V gene TRBV6-5 combines with J gene TRBJ2-4, with D tentatively TRBD1 (6 bases). This CDR3 spans 14 amino acids. The germline V gene encodes CDR1 MNHEY and CDR2 SVGAGI. The V and J ends lost 6 bases and 5 bases respectively, with 14 bases between them. CDR3: CASRPRPGENIQYF. In DNA form, the CDR3 reads TGTGCCAGCAGGCCAAGGCCAGGGGAAAACATTCAGTACTTC.

CDR3 nucleotide sequence: TGTGCCAGCAGCCGGAGCAGAGAAGAGAACACTGAAGCTTTCTTT. Translated: CASSRSREENTEAFF. The rearrangement links TRBV6-1 to TRBJ1-1; D gene unclear. The CDR3 totals 15 residues. V was pared by 6 bases and J by 1 base, with 15 bases between. The V gene's germline CDR1 is MNHNS and CDR2 SASEGT.

V usage is TRBV19 and J usage is TRBJ1-2, with 7 bases lining up with TRBD1. Trimming cost V 1 base and J 6 bases; bases outside gene matches: 14. This CDR3 spans 17 amino acids. Germline values: CDR1 LNHDA, CDR2 SQIVND (reference sequence). The CDR3 coding sequence is TGTGCCAGTAGTATAGGTTCGGGACAGACACCCGGGGATGGCTACACCTTC. Its protein is CASSIGSGQTPGDGYTF.

V usage is TRBV19 and J usage is TRBJ1-1; D is perhaps TRBD1 (5 bases). This CDR3 has 14 amino acids. Trimming took 3 bases from V and 4 from J, leaving 12 bases between them. Germline assignment: CDR1 LNHDA and CDR2 SQIVND (reference sequence). In nucleotides, the CDR3 is TGTGCCAGTAGTATCGGCAGGGCGCCCACTGAAGCTTTCTTT. Its protein is CASSIGRAPTEAFF.

This chain uses TRBV5-6 with TRBJ1-2; perhaps TRBD1 as D (6 bases). The germline V and J ends were trimmed by 4 bases and 2 bases, with 9 bases remaining between them. The germline gives CDR1 SGHDT, CDR2 YYEEEE. The CDR3 runs 13 residues. The CDR3 loop is CASSGQFNYGYTF. CDR3 sequence (DNA): TGTGCCAGCAGCGGACAGTTCAACTATGGCTACACCTTC. The complete variable domain, with remaining parts taken from reference TRBV5-6 and TRBJ1-2, reads DAGVTQSPTHLIKTRGQQVTLRCSPKSGHDTVSWYQQALGQGPQFIFQYYEEEERQRGNFPDRFSGHQFPNYSSELNVNALLLGDSALYLCASSGQFNYGYTFGSGTRLTVV.

The V and J genes are TRBV5-4 and TRBJ2-5, with 7 positions matching TRBD1. Germline lookup yields CDR1 SGHNT and CDR2 YYREEE (reference sequence). V lost 4 bases to trimming and J lost 1 base; unmatched junction nucleotides: 4. The CDR3 is made up of 14 amino acids. The CDR3 DNA sequence: TGTGCCAGCAGCGCCAGGGACAGCCAAGAGACCCAGTACTTC. Amino acid sequence: CASSARDSQETQYF.

The chain carries TRBV19 and TRBJ2-3; maybe TRBD2 (6 bases). Germline CDR1 and CDR2: LNHDA and SQIVND (reference sequence). The length of the CDR3 is 18 residues. The germline V and J ends were trimmed by 0 bases and 3 bases, with 19 bases remaining between them. Written as DNA, the CDR3 is TGTGCCAGTAGTATAGATCTATTGGGGCGGGGATTGACAGATACGCAGTATTTT. Protein: CASSIDLLGRGLTDTQYF.

The V gene is TRBV19, the J gene TRBJ1-6; TRBD1 is a possible D gene (5 bases). Trimming cost V 3 bases and J 6 bases, with 18 bases left between them. The length of the CDR3 is 17 residues. CDR1 LNHDA and CDR2 SQIVND come from the germline V gene (reference sequence). The CDR3, as DNA: TGTGCCAGTAGTATGGCCCCACCGGGACTGAGTAATTCACCCCTCCACTTT. It translates to CASSMAPPGLSNSPLHF. The full variable domain, with the rest looked up from reference TRBV19 and TRBJ1-6, is DGGITQSPKYLFRKEGQNVTLSCEQNLNHDAMYWYRQDPGQGLRLIYYSQIVNDFQKGDIAEGYSVSREKKESFPLTVTSAQKNPTAFYLCASSMAPPGLSNSPLHFGNGTRLTVT.